The following is a TCR beta chain sequence with its context. Its specificity is not known. Data came from immunoSEQ multiplex PCR; TCRdb stores just in-frame clones and leaves some out. In the table there are around 180,000 clones, 88% of which are singletons. This specimen comes from a study of T cell responses to AZD1222 COVID-19 vaccine. For the study at large: Researchers grouped second doses given at about 4 or about 12 weeks into one pool. Study-wide findings and caveats: Unmutated variant regions reportedly attract nearly half of all spike-specific TCRs.

Germline lookup yields CDR1 MGHDK and CDR2 SYGVNS. Trimming left V 3 bases short and J 2 bases short, with 11 bases between. CDR3 length: 15 amino acids. The chain has TRBV25-1 and TRBJ1-5, with a weak D call TRBD1 (6 bases). This sequence originates from an adult in good health. The sample here was peripheral blood, taken on day 0 of AZD1222 vaccination. The CDR3 DNA sequence: TGTGCCAGCAGTGAGGGGGGGCGGGGCAATCAGCCCCAGCATTTT. Protein sequence: CASSEGGRGNQPQHF.